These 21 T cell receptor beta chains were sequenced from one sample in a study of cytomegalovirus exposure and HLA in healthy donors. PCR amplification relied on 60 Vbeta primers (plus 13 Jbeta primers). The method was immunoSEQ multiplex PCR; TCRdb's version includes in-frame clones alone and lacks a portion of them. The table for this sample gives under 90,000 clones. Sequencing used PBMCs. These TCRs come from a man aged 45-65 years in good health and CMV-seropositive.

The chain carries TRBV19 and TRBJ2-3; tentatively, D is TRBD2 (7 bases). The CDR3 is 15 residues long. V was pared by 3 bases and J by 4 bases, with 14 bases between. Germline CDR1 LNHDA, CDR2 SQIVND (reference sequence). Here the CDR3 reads CASSMGAGAPDTQYF. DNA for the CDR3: TGTGCCAGTAGTATGGGGGCGGGAGCCCCAGATACGCAGTATTTT.

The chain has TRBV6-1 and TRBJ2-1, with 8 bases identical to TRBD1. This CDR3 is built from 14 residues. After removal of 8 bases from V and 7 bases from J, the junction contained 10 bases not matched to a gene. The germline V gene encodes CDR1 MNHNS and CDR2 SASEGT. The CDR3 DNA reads TGTGCCAGCTCATTACTGAGGACAGGGAATGAGCAGTTCTTC. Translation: CASSLLRTGNEQFF.

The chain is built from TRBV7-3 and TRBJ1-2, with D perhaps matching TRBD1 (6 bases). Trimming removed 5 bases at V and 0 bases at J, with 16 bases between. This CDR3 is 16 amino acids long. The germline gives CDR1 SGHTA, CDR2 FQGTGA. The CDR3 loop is CASSQGGGSANYGYTF. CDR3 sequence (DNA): TGTGCCAGCAGCCAAGGGGGGGGGTCAGCTAACTATGGCTACACCTTC.

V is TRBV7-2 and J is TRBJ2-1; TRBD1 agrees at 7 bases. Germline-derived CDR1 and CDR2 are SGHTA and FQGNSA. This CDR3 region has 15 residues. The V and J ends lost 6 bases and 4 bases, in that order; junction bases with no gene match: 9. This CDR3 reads CASSYSRDSYNEQFF. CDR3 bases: TGTGCCAGCAGTTACTCCCGGGACAGTTACAATGAGCAGTTCTTC.

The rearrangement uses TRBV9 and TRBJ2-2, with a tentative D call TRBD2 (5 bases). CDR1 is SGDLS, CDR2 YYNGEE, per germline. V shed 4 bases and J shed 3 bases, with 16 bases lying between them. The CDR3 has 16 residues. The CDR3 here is CASSPSLVLYTGELFF. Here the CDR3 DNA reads TGTGCCAGCAGCCCGTCACTAGTGCTGTACACCGGGGAGCTGTTTTTT.

In DNA form, the CDR3 reads TGTGCCAGCAGCCGGGGGGCCCGTGAGGGTCAGCCCCAGCATTTT. It specifies CASSRGAREGQPQHF. The genes are TRBV11-2 and TRBJ1-5; the D gene is possibly TRBD1 (6 bases). Germline assignment: CDR1 SGHAT and CDR2 FQNNGV. V was pared by 5 bases and J by 6 bases, with 17 bases between. This CDR3 is built from 15 residues.

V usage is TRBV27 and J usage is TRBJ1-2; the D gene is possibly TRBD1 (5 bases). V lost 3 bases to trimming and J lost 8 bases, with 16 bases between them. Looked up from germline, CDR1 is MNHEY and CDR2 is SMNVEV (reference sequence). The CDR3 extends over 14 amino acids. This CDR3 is CASSFNSVGLGYTF. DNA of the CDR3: TGTGCCAGCAGTTTCAACTCGGTGGGGCTGGGCTACACCTTC.

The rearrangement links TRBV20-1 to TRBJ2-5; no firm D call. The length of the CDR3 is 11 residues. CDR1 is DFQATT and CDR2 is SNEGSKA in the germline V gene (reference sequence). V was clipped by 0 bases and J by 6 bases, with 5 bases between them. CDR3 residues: CSARDHQTQYF. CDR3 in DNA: TGCAGTGCTAGAGATCATCAGACCCAGTACTTC.

The CDR3 DNA reads TGCGCCAGCAGCCCCCCCCGGGGTGGGGGGGCCGGAGAGAACACTGAAGCTTTCTTT. Its protein is CASSPPRGGGAGENTEAFF. The chain joins TRBV5-1 to TRBJ1-1, with D perhaps matching TRBD1 (6 bases). Trimming removed 4 bases at V and 1 base at J, with 26 bases between. Germline V lookup: CDR1 SGHRS, CDR2 YFSETQ. The CDR3 length is 19 residues.

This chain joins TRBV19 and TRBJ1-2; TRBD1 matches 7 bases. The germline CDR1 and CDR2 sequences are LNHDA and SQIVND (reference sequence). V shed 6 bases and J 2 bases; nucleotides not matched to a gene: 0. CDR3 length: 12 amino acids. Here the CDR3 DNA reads TGTGCCAGTAGGGGACAGAACTATGGCTACACCTTC. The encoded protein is CASRGQNYGYTF.

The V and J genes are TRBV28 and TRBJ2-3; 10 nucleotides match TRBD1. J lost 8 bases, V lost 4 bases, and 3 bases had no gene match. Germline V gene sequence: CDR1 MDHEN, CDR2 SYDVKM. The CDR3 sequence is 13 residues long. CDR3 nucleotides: TGTGCCAGCAGTTGGACAGGGGGGGGTACGCAGTATTTT. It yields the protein CASSWTGGGTQYF. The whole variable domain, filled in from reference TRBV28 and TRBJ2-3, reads DVKVTQSSRYLVKRTGEKVFLECVQDMDHENMFWYRQDPGLGLRLIYFSYDVKMKEKGDIPEGYSVSREKKERFSLILESASTNQTSMYLCASSWTGGGTQYFGPGTRLTVL.

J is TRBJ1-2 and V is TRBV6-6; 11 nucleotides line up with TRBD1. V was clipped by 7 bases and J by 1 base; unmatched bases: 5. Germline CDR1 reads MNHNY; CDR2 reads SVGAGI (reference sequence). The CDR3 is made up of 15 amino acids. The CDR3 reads CASKRDRGVNYGYTF. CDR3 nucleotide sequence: TGTGCCAGCAAGCGGGACAGGGGGGTTAACTATGGCTACACCTTC.

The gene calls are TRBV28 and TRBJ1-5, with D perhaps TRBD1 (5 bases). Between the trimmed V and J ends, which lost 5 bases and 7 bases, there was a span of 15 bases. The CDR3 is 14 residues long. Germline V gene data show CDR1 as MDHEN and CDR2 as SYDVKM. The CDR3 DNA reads TGTGCCAGCAGTCTCCGACAGTGGGGACAGCCCCAGCATTTT. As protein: CASSLRQWGQPQHF.

For the CDR3, the DNA is TGTGCCAGCAGTTGGTACGGGGGTAAAAGCACTGAAGCTTTCTTT. Its protein product is CASSWYGGKSTEAFF. The chain couples TRBV6-5 to TRBJ1-1, with D perhaps matching TRBD1 (5 bases). Trimming shortened V by 4 bases and J by 4 bases, and 16 bases separated the two germline ends. The CDR3 loop spans 15 amino acids. Germline assignment: CDR1 MNHEY and CDR2 SVGAGI.

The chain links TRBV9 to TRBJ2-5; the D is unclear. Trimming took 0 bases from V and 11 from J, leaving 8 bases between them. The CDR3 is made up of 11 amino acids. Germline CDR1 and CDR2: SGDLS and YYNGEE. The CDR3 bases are TGTGCCAGCAGCGTAGGAGTGGTTCAGTACTTC. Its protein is CASSVGVVQYF.

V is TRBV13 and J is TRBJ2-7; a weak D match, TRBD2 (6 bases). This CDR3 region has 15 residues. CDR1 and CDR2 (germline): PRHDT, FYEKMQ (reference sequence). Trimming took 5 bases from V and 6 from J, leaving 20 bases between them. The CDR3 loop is CASSGRDRGGLEQYF. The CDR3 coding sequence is TGTGCCAGCAGCGGGCGGGACCGGGGAGGCCTCGAGCAGTACTTC.

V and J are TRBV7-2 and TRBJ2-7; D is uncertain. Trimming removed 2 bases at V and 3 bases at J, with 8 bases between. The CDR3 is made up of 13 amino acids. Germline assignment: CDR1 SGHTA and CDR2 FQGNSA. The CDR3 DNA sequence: TGTGCCAGCAGCTTAACTCAGCACTACGAGCAGTACGTC. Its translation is CASSLTQHYEQYV.

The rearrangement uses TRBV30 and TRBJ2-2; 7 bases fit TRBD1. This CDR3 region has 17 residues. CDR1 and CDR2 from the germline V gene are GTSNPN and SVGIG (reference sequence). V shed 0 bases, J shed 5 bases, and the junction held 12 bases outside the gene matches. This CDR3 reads CAWSVSWVGGLTGELFF. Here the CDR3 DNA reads TGTGCCTGGAGTGTTTCTTGGGTAGGGGGCTTGACCGGGGAGCTGTTTTTT.

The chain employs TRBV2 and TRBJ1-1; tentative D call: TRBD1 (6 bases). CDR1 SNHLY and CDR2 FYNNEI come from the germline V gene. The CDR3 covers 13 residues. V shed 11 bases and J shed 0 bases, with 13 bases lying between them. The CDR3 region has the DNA TGTGCCGGGTGGACAGCTATGAACACTGAAGCTTTCTTT. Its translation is CAGWTAMNTEAFF.

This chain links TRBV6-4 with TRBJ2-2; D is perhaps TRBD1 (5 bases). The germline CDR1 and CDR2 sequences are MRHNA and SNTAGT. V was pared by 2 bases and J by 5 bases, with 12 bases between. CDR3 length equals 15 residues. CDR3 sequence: CASSDAPGSTGELFF. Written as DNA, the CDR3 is TGTGCCAGCAGTGACGCCCCAGGGTCGACCGGGGAGCTGTTTTTT.

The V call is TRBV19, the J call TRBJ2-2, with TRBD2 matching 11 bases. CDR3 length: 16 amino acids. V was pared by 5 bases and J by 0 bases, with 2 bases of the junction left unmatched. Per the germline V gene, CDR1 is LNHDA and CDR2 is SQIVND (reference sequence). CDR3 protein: CASSPSGGPNTGELFF. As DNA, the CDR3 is TGTGCCAGTAGTCCTAGCGGGGGGCCGAACACCGGGGAGCTGTTTTTT. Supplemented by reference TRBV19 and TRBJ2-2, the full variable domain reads DGGITQSPKYLFRKEGQNVTLSCEQNLNHDAMYWYRQDPGQGLRLIYYSQIVNDFQKGDIAEGYSVSREKKESFPLTVTSAQKNPTAFYLCASSPSGGPNTGELFFGEGSRLTVL.